This TCR beta chain was identified during a study of graft-versus-host responses after intestinal transplantation. Study-level background: Recipients received multivisceral, liver-intestinal, or isolated intestinal transplants. The recipients all started with anti-thymocyte globulin induction and then took tacrolimus and steroids for around three years.

To note about this clone: Its antigen is currently unknown.

Points from the study as a whole: Recipient marrow held GvH clones, some first seen in ileum or blood. Graft-donor T cell macrochimerism coincided with high graft-versus-host to host-versus-graft clonal ratios in allografts.

The data were produced by immunoSEQ multiplex PCR, yet TCRdb's version contains in-frame clones alone and is incomplete. The table has tens of thousands of clones, 94% seen once. Germline CDR1 reads LGHNA; CDR2 reads YSLEER. There are 15 residues in the CDR3. V lost 0 bases and J lost 3, with 9 bases in between. This clonotype was obtained from a human donor who was the organ donor for an intestinal transplant. This sequence joins TRBV4-3 and TRBJ1-5, with a possible D match to TRBD1 (6 bases). This specimen was unstimulated CD4+ T cells sorted from spleen or lymph node cells, taken before transplant. In nucleotides, the CDR3 is TGCGCCAGCAGCCAAGAGAGACAGGCCAATCAGCCCCAGCATTTT. It encodes CASSQERQANQPQHF.